A single sample is the source of the 31 T cell receptor beta chains below, sequenced in a study of blood T cell repertoires in COVID-19. Assay: immunoSEQ multiplex PCR; the TCRdb copy retains only in-frame clones and omits some. The data contain around 94,000 clones, more than 90% of them singletons. The sample was peripheral blood. The receptor set was obtained from a man aged 18 to 29 with acute or convalescent COVID-19.

The chain employs TRBV5-1 and TRBJ2-5; D call uncertain. The CDR3 is 14 residues long. Trimming stripped 4 bases from V and 1 base from J, with 11 bases between. From germline, CDR1 is SGHRS and CDR2 YFSETQ. CDR3: CASSPRSPQETQYF. CDR3 in DNA: TGCGCCAGCAGCCCCCGGTCCCCCCAAGAGACCCAGTACTTC.

The CDR3 coding sequence is TGTGCCAGCAGCCCGCCGGGGATGTACCAAGAGACCCAGTACTTC. Its protein product is CASSPPGMYQETQYF. This chain joins TRBV3-1 (or the pseudogene TRBV3-2) and TRBJ2-5, with a tentative D call TRBD2 (5 bases). Looked up from germline, CDR1 is LGHDT and CDR2 is YNNKEL (reference sequence). CDR3 length: 15 amino acids. V shed 4 bases and J shed 0 bases, with 12 bases lying between them.

The chain uses TRBV5-1 and TRBJ2-4; the D gene is possibly TRBD2 (5 bases). CDR1 is SGHRS, CDR2 YFSETQ, per germline. This CDR3 spans 14 amino acids. With 0 bases removed from V and 5 bases from J, the gap between germline ends came to 9 bases. This chain's CDR3 is CASSLAPEENIQYF. DNA of the CDR3: TGCGCCAGCAGCTTGGCGCCGGAGGAAAACATTCAGTACTTC. Full variable domain (remainder filled in from reference TRBV5-1 and TRBJ2-4): KAGVTQTPRYLIKTRGQQVTLSCSPISGHRSVSWYQQTPGQGLQFLFEYFSETQRNKGNFPGRFSGRQFSNSRSEMNVSTLELGDSALYLCASSLAPEENIQYFGAGTRLSVL.

V usage is TRBV4-1 and J usage is TRBJ1-5; the match to TRBD1 covers 7 bases. This CDR3 has 16 residues. The germline V gene has CDR1 MGHRA and CDR2 YSYEKL. The V segment lost 2 bases and the J segment 2 bases; nucleotides outside the gene matches: 6. The DNA for the CDR3 is TGCGCCAGCAGCCAACGAGGGGACAGCCGCAATCAGCCCCAGCATTTT. This encodes CASSQRGDSRNQPQHF.

This chain joins TRBV24-1 and TRBJ1-5; D is ambiguous. The germline V gene encodes CDR1 KGHDR and CDR2 SFDVKD. The ends were cut back, 4 bases at V and 0 bases at J, with 6 bases in the middle. The CDR3 covers 14 residues. CDR3 coding DNA: TGTGCCACCAGTGAGGGAGATAGCAATCAGCCCCAGCATTTT. Its translation: CATSEGDSNQPQHF.

The chain is built from TRBV2 and TRBJ2-3; 8 bases are shared with TRBD2. This CDR3 comprises 16 residues. Trimming removed 7 bases from V and 1 base from J; junction bases left unmatched: 10. The germline V gene has CDR1 SNHLY and CDR2 FYNNEI. DNA for the CDR3: TGTGCCAGCACTTTAACGGGGGGGCTAGGCACAGATACGCAGTATTTT. This translates into CASTLTGGLGTDTQYF.

This clone has just one count. This chain links TRBV19 with TRBJ1-4; D ambiguous. This CDR3 comprises 15 residues. Trimming removed 6 bases from V and 0 bases from J, with 11 bases in between. Germline-derived CDR1 and CDR2 are LNHDA and SQIVND (reference sequence). The CDR3 nucleotides read TGTGCCAGTAGCCCTCGGGGTGCAACTAATGAAAAACTGTTTTTT. The encoded protein is CASSPRGATNEKLFF.

The gene calls are TRBV2 and TRBJ2-1; weak D call: TRBD1 (7 bases). The germline V gene has CDR1 SNHLY and CDR2 FYNNEI. With 6 bases removed from V and 6 bases from J, the gap between germline ends came to 18 bases. The CDR3 length is 15 residues. CDR3 bases: TGTGCCAGCAGGAAACAGGGGAGGTTGGTCAATGAGCAGTTCTTC. This translates into CASRKQGRLVNEQFF.

J is TRBJ1-6 and V is TRBV25-1, with 11 positions matching TRBD1. There are 18 residues in the CDR3. V was clipped by 3 bases and J by 7 bases; unmatched bases: 11. Germline CDR1 MGHDK, CDR2 SYGVNS. The CDR3 sequence is CASSDHHGQGAWNSPLHF. DNA for the CDR3: TGTGCCAGCAGTGACCACCACGGACAGGGGGCATGGAATTCACCCCTCCACTTT.

The genes are TRBV5-6 and TRBJ2-7, with D uncertain. Looked up from germline, CDR1 is SGHDT and CDR2 is YYEEEE. V gave up 0 bases and J gave up 7 bases, with 11 bases separating them. CDR3 length: 13 residues. The chain's CDR3 is CASSLVWLREQYF. CDR3 nucleotides: TGTGCCAGCAGCTTGGTGTGGTTGAGGGAGCAGTACTTC.

This chain uses TRBV5-4 with TRBJ2-7, with D tentatively TRBD1 (6 bases). The CDR3 covers 15 residues. Germline-derived CDR1 and CDR2 are SGHNT and YYREEE (reference sequence). V lost 2 bases, J lost 0 bases, and 12 bases lay in between. For the CDR3, the DNA is TGTGCCAGCAGCTTACCAGGGGCCTTCTCCTACGAGCAGTACTTC. Encoded protein: CASSLPGAFSYEQYF.

The chain recombines TRBV5-6 with TRBJ2-1; TRBD2 matches at 8 bases. The V and J ends lost 4 bases and 2 bases, in that order; junction bases with no gene match: 5. Germline CDR1 is SGHDT and CDR2 is YYEEEE. The CDR3 contains 15 residues. CDR3: CASSHGGGPYNEQFF. For the CDR3, the DNA is TGTGCCAGCAGCCACGGGGGGGGCCCCTACAATGAGCAGTTCTTC.

This sequence joins TRBV5-1 and TRBJ1-2, with D perhaps TRBD1 (6 bases). CDR1 and CDR2 from the germline V gene are SGHRS and YFSETQ. Trimming shortened V by 2 bases and J by 5 bases, and 7 bases separated the two germline ends. The CDR3 runs to 12 residues. The CDR3 sequence is CASSLGQYGYTF. The CDR3 coding sequence is TGCGCCAGCAGCTTAGGACAGTATGGCTACACCTTC.

The rearrangement uses TRBV5-6 and TRBJ1-6, with 10 bases aligning to TRBD1. CDR1 SGHDT and CDR2 YYEEEE come from the germline V gene. V gave up 4 bases and J gave up 10 bases; unmatched junction bases: 5. CDR3 length: 14 residues. In DNA form, the CDR3 reads TGTGCCAGCAGCCTGGACAGGGGGTTCTCACCCCTCCACTTT. Encoded protein: CASSLDRGFSPLHF.

The rearrangement uses TRBV6-5 and TRBJ2-1, with 9 nucleotides matching TRBD1. The CDR3 covers 14 residues. V lost 6 bases to trimming and J lost 3 bases; unmatched junction nucleotides: 3. The germline gives CDR1 MNHEY, CDR2 SVGAGI. DNA of the CDR3: TGTGCCAGCAGCCGACAGGGGGGCTACAATGAGCAGTTCTTC. Translation: CASSRQGGYNEQFF.

The rearrangement joins TRBV7-9 to TRBJ1-5, with TRBD1 matching 7 bases. Germline CDR1 and CDR2: SEHNR and FQNEAQ (reference sequence). CDR3 size: 18 residues. The V gene end was trimmed by 2 bases and the J gene end by 0 bases; junction bases not matched to a gene: 10. The CDR3 nucleotides read TGTGCCAGCAGCTTATTTCGAACAGGGGAATTTAGCAATCAGCCCCAGCATTTT. Its protein is CASSLFRTGEFSNQPQHF. The entire variable domain, with the rest obtained from reference TRBV7-9 and TRBJ1-5, is as follows: DTGVSQNPRHKITKRGQNVTFRCDPISEHNRLYWYRQTLGQGPEFLTYFQNEAQLEKSRLLSDRFSAERPKGSFSTLEIQRTEQGDSAMYLCASSLFRTGEFSNQPQHFGDGTRLSIL.

The rearrangement uses TRBV5-1 and TRBJ2-7; D is perhaps TRBD2 (7 bases). V was pared by 7 bases and J by 3 bases, with 17 bases between. The length of the CDR3 is 14 residues. Per the germline V gene, CDR1 is SGHRS and CDR2 is YFSETQ. In DNA form, the CDR3 reads TGCGCCAGCTCATCAGGGGCGGGAGACTACGAGCAGTACTTC. It translates to CASSSGAGDYEQYF. The entire variable domain, with the rest obtained from reference TRBV5-1 and TRBJ2-7, is as follows: KAGVTQTPRYLIKTRGQQVTLSCSPISGHRSVSWYQQTPGQGLQFLFEYFSETQRNKGNFPGRFSGRQFSNSRSEMNVSTLELGDSALYLCASSSGAGDYEQYFGPGTRLTVT.

The chain has TRBV11-2 and TRBJ2-7; D call uncertain. CDR1 SGHAT and CDR2 FQNNGV come from the germline V gene. V was clipped by 5 bases and J by 4 bases, with 9 bases between them. The CDR3 has 12 amino acids. For the CDR3, the DNA is TGTGCCAGCAGCGTGAGGTGGTACGAGCAGTACTTC. Translated: CASSVRWYEQYF.

This rearrangement joins TRBV5-6 to TRBJ1-1; TRBD1 matches 7 bases. Looked up from germline, CDR1 is SGHDT and CDR2 is YYEEEE. The CDR3 is 13 residues long. V gave up 4 bases and J gave up 9 bases; unmatched junction bases: 9. This CDR3 reads CASSPPTGNKAFF. The CDR3 DNA reads as TGTGCCAGCAGCCCGCCGACAGGGAATAAAGCTTTCTTT.

The chain combines TRBV5-1 with TRBJ1-5; TRBD1 aligns across 10 bases. Germline CDR1 SGHRS, CDR2 YFSETQ. CDR3 length equals 17 residues. The V and J ends lost 0 bases and 0 bases, in that order; junction bases with no gene match: 3. The CDR3 region has the DNA TGCGCCAGCAGCTTGGGGACAGGGGGTCATAGCAATCAGCCCCAGCATTTT. Its translation: CASSLGTGGHSNQPQHF.

This clone was picked up a small number of times. The chain carries TRBV11-3 and TRBJ2-3; D gene ambiguous. CDR3 length: 16 residues. Trimming pared 4 bases from V and 1 base from J, leaving 15 bases between. Germline values: CDR1 SGHNT, CDR2 YENEEA. The DNA for the CDR3 is TGTGCCAGCAGCTCAGGAACAAACCCGCGCACAGATACGCAGTATTTT. Translated, it gives CASSSGTNPRTDTQYF.

The J gene is TRBJ2-3, the V gene TRBV12-3 or TRBV12-4, with D perhaps TRBD2 (6 bases). V lost 3 bases to trimming and J lost 8 bases, with 9 bases between them. This CDR3 region has 12 residues. The CDR3 sequence: CASSLGLATQYF. As DNA, the CDR3 is TGTGCCAGCAGTTTGGGACTGGCTACGCAGTATTTT.

This clone was observed a single time. The chain uses TRBV19 and TRBJ1-1; 10 bases match TRBD1. The CDR3 loop spans 15 amino acids. Germline V gene lookup returns CDR1 LNHDA and CDR2 SQIVND (reference sequence). Trimming took 9 bases from V and 5 from J; bases not matched to a gene: 12. The CDR3 nucleotides read TGTGCCAGCTATAGGACAGGGGGACGAAATACTGAAGCTTTCTTT. Amino acid sequence: CASYRTGGRNTEAFF.

This clone appeared a single time. This sequence joins TRBV6-5 and TRBJ1-1; D unclear. The germline V gene encodes CDR1 MNHEY and CDR2 SVGAGI. This CDR3 contains 11 residues. The V end was cut by 7 bases, the J end by 8 bases, with 11 bases between. The chain's CDR3 is CASIAGVEAFF. As DNA, the CDR3 is TGTGCCAGCATTGCTGGAGTGGAAGCTTTCTTT.

The chain couples TRBV4-1 to TRBJ2-7; 8 bases agree with TRBD2. CDR1 is MGHRA and CDR2 is YSYEKL in the germline V gene. Trimming took 1 base from V and 3 from J; bases not matched to a gene: 8. The CDR3 loop spans 16 amino acids. The CDR3 nucleotides read TGCGCCAGCAGCCAAGGTCTAGCGGGTTGGAGCTACGAGCAGTACTTC. Amino acid sequence: CASSQGLAGWSYEQYF.

The chain uses TRBV27 and TRBJ1-4, with 7 bases fitting TRBD1. Per the germline V gene, CDR1 is MNHEY and CDR2 is SMNVEV (reference sequence). V dropped 2 bases and J dropped 2; count of bases not matched to a gene: 5. The CDR3 totals 16 residues. CDR3 residues: CASSLDGQATNEKLFF. CDR3 coding DNA: TGTGCCAGCAGTTTAGATGGACAGGCGACTAATGAAAAACTGTTTTTT.

The chain uses TRBV27 and TRBJ2-1, with D possibly being TRBD1 (6 bases). This CDR3 contains 17 residues. Trimming took off 5 bases at V and 6 bases at J, with 23 bases between the two ends. Germline V gives CDR1 MNHEY, CDR2 SMNVEV (reference sequence). CDR3 DNA: TGTGCCAGCAGTCACTCCCCCGGGACCCAGGGGCGCAATGAGCAGTTCTTC. As protein: CASSHSPGTQGRNEQFF.

This chain uses TRBV5-6 with TRBJ2-2; the D gene is possibly TRBD2 (6 bases). Germline V gene lookup returns CDR1 SGHDT and CDR2 YYEEEE. This CDR3 contains 15 residues. V gave up 0 bases and J gave up 10 bases, with 16 bases separating them. The CDR3: CASSLGGGLRAELFF. Written as DNA, the CDR3 is TGTGCCAGCAGCTTGGGGGGAGGACTCAGAGCGGAGCTGTTTTTT.

V and J are TRBV19 and TRBJ2-7, with TRBD2 as a possible D gene (7 bases). There are 15 residues in the CDR3. Trimming cost V 6 bases and J 2 bases, with 17 bases left between them. From germline, CDR1 is LNHDA and CDR2 SQIVND (reference sequence). CDR3 sequence reads: CASSPVGGRAYEQYF. The CDR3 bases are TGTGCCAGTAGCCCCGTCGGGGGGCGCGCCTACGAGCAGTACTTC.

The chain employs TRBV7-9 and TRBJ2-1, with 7 positions matching TRBD1. This CDR3 comprises 15 residues. CDR1 and CDR2 from the germline V gene are SEHNR and FQNEAQ (reference sequence). V lost 4 bases, J lost 6 bases, and 9 bases stayed unmatched. The CDR3 DNA follows: TGTGCCAGCAGCTCTACCGGGACAGATATCAATGAGCAGTTCTTC. This translates into CASSSTGTDINEQFF.

This clone was found a few times. This sequence joins TRBV5-1 and TRBJ2-7, with D tentatively TRBD2 (7 bases). The CDR3 sequence is 15 residues long. The V and J ends lost 5 bases and 0 bases respectively, with 15 bases between them. The germline V gene has CDR1 SGHRS and CDR2 YFSETQ. In DNA, the CDR3 is TGCGCCAGCAGGCCAGGACTAGGGGGCTCCTACGAGCAGTACTTC. Its translation is CASRPGLGGSYEQYF.